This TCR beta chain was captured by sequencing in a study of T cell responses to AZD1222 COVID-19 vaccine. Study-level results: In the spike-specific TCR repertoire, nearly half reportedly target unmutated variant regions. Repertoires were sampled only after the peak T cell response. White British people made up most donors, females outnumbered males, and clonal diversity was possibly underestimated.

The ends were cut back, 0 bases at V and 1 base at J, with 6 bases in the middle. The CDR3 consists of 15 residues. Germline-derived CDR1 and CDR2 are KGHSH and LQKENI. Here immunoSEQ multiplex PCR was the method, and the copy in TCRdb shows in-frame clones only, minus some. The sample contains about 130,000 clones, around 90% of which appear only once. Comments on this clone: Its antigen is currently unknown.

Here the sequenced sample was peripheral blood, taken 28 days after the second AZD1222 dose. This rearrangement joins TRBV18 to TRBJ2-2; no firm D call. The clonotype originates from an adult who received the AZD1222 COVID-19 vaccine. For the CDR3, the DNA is TGTGCCAGCTCACCACCAGGGAAGAACACCGGGGAGCTGTTTTTT. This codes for CASSPPGKNTGELFF.